This entry is about one T cell receptor beta chain. This record belongs to a study of beta chain features in type 1 diabetes. Germline V gene data show CDR1 as ENHRY and CDR2 as SYGVKD. V lost 5 bases and J lost 0, with 13 bases in between. CDR3 length equals 15 residues. The investigators reverse transcribed all of the isolated RNA, so they sequenced expressed TCRB transcripts. The method was immunoSEQ multiplex PCR; TCRdb's version includes in-frame clones alone and lacks a portion of them. The table records roughly 25,000 clones, over 60% of them present only once. Sequenced sample: Tregs from blood. The V and J genes are TRBV10-3 and TRBJ2-5, with D maybe TRBD2 (6 bases). The origin of this receptor is a woman in her thirties or forties in good health. The CDR3 spells CAISPGGRNQETQYF. The CDR3 coding sequence is TGTGCCATCAGTCCCGGGGGACGGAACCAAGAGACCCAGTACTTC.